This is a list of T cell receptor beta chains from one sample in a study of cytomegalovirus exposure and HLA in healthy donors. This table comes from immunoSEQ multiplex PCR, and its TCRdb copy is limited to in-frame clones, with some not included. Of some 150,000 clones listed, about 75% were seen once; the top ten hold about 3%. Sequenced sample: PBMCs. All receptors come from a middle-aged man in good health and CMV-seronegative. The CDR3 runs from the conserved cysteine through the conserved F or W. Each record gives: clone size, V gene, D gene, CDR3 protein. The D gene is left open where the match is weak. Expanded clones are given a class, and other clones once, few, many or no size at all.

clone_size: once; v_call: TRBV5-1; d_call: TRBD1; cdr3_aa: CASRYRDRAYYGYPF
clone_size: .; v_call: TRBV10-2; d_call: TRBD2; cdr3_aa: CAAGLAGGPGANVLTF
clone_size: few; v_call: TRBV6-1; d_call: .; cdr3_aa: CASGGSGGNQPQHF
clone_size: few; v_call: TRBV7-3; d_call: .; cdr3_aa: CASSLYPRTEAFF
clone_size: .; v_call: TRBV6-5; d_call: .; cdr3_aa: CASRPTQQGNTEAFF
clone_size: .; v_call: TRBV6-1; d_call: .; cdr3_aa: CASMGGREQFF
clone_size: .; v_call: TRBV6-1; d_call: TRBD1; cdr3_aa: CASSERGWGTGDYGYTF
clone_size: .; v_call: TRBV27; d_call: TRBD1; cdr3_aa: CASSGGTGLGGYTF
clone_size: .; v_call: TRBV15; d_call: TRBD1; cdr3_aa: CATSEGAQYGYTF
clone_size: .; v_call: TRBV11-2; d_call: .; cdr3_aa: CASSSSVQSTDTQYF
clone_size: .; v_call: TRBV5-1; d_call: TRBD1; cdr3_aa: CASSLEAGGEYEKLFF
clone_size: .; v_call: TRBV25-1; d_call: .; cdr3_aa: CASSDTLADYGYTF
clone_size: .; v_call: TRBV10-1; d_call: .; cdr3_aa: CASRTGLDTEAFF
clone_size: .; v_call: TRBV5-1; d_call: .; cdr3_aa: CASSEEGSYNEQFF
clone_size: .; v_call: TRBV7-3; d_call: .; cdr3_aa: CASSPRVASTDTQYF
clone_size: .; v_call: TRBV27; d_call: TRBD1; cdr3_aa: CASRQGAQGNQPQHF
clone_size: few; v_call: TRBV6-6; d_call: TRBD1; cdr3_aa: CASNMGQGYGYTF
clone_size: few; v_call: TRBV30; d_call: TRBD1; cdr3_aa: CAWSVRQGTHQPQHF
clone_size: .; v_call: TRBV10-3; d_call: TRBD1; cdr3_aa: CAISAGQDPSPLHF
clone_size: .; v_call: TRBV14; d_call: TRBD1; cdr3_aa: CASRPGRFQGAYETQYF
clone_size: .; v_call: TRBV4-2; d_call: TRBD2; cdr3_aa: CASSLPSGGSGGQETQYF
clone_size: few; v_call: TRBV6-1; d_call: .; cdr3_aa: CASSESTGSEKLFF
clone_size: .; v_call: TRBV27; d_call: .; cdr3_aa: CASSKSDRSFNEKLFF
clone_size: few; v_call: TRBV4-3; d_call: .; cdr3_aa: CASSQDLGLENTEAFF
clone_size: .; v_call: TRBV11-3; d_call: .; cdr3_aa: CASSLDGGADEAFF
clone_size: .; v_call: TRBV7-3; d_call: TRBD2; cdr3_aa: CASSPWGRLAGGREETQYF
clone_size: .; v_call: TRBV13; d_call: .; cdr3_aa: CASSLRDNEAFF
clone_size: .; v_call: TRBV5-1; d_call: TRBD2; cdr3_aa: CASSSGTSGSYNEQFF
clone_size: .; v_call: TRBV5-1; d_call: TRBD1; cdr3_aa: CASSLNWQGGRESLFF
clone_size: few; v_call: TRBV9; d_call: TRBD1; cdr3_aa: CASSVATGGHTGELFF
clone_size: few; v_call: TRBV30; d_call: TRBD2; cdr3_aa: CAWRGGGHNEQFF
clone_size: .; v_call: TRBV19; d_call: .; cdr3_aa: CASSPQFANEKLFF
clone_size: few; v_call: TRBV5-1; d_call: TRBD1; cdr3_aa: CASSSRQGRYTEAFF
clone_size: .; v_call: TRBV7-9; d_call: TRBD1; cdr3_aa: CASSPLEGAASYEQYF
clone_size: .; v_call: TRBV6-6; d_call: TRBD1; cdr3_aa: CASSYLGQGSYEQYF
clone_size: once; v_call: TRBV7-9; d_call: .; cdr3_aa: CASGGTLIYNEQFF
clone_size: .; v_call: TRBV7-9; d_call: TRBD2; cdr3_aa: CASSLMTSADTQYF
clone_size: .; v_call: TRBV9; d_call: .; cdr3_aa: CASSVELRQETQYF
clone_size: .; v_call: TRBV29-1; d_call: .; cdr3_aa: CSVLWSSYNEKLFF
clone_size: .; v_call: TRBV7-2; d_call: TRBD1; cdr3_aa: CASSPRTGTGDEKLFF
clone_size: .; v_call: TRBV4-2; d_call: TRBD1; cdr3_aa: CASSSARQGDGYTF
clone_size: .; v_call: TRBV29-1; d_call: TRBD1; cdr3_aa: CSGRQGVDTEAFF
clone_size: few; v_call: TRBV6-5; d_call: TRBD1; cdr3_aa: CASSYSTGGEAFF
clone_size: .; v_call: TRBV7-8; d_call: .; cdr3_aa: CASSALGGGLGNEQFF
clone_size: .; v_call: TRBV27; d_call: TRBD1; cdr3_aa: CASSLSRDRGPSNQPQHF
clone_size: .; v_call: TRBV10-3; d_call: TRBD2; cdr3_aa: CAIASSGITDTQYF
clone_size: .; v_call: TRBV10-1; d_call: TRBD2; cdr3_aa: CASSEGSGARVDTQYF
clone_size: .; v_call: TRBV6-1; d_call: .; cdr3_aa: CASKEGGLNTEAFF
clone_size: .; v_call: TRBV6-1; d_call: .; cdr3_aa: CASSVHTDNEQFF
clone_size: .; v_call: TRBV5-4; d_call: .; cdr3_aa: CASSLNGANTEAFF